Each of the 19 T cell receptor beta chains below was sequenced from the same sample in a study of CD8+CD57+ T cells in acquired aplastic anemia. Sequenced patients had shown CD8+CD57+ cell expansion by flow cytometry. The template for TCR beta VDJ and CDR3 sequence profiling was genomic DNA. TCRdb reprocessed the reads with MiXCR, giving one entry per CDR3 protein. The sample has approximately 120,000 distinct CDR3 sequences, over 30% seen once; the top ten hold roughly 2.7%. Sample: sorted CD4+, CD8+, or CD8+CD57+ T cells (not recorded which) from PBMCs. These receptors were taken from a human donor with aplastic anemia.

This clonotype was recorded at least ten times. This chain uses TRBV12-3 or TRBV12-4 with TRBJ2-3; D might be TRBD2 (6 bases). V was shortened by 5 bases and J by 6 bases, with 18 bases between the two germline ends. The CDR3 is made up of 15 amino acids. The CDR3 DNA reads as TGTGCCAGCAGTCCCCCGGGCAGCCGGGGGGATACGCAGTATTTT. Translation: CASSPPGSRGDTQYF.

This clonotype has a handful of counts. A much larger clone lies one base from this, so it may be a read error. The chain combines TRBV12-3 or TRBV12-4 with TRBJ1-2; 8 positions match TRBD1. The CDR3 has 13 residues. Here the CDR3 DNA reads TGTGCCAGCAGTCCGGGACAGGTTTATGGCTGCACCTTC. Its translation: CASSPGQVYGCTF.

The chain combines TRBV19 with TRBJ1-5, with unresolved D. The CDR3 has 12 residues. The V end lost 3 bases, the J end lost 7 bases, and 7 bases lay between the germline ends. The germline V gene has CDR1 LNHDA and CDR2 SQIVND (reference sequence). In nucleotides, the CDR3 is TGTGCCAGTAGTATGCGTCGACAGCCCCAGCATTTT. Translated, it gives CASSMRRQPQHF.

This clonotype came up many times. The chain employs TRBV30 and TRBJ1-5, with D hard to call. V was pared by 5 bases and J by 9 bases, with 11 bases between. This CDR3 has 11 residues. Germline V gene lookup returns CDR1 GTSNPN and CDR2 SVGIG (reference sequence). Written as DNA, the CDR3 is TGTGCCTGGGATTATAAATCGCCCCAGCATTTT. As protein: CAWDYKSPQHF.

This rearrangement joins TRBV19 to TRBJ1-2; 8 nucleotides line up with TRBD1. V shed 5 bases, J shed 7 bases, and the junction held 12 bases outside the gene matches. This CDR3 is built from 15 residues. Germline V gene sequence: CDR1 LNHDA, CDR2 SQIVND (reference sequence). In DNA form, the CDR3 reads TGTGCCAGTAGTTCGCCCCCGACAGGGGAAGGTGGCTACACCTTC. Its protein product is CASSSPPTGEGGYTF.

Regarding this clonotype: The junction departs from germline at one end; a sequencing error may be responsible. The J gene is TRBJ2-5, the V gene TRBV7-2; TRBD2 matches 10 bases. This CDR3 is 15 amino acids long. Per germline, CDR1 SGHTA and CDR2 FQGNSA. Here the CDR3 reads CASSQSGGAWEIQYF. Here the CDR3 DNA reads TGTGCCAGCAGCCAGAGCGGGGGGGCCTGGGAGATCCAGTACTTC.

The chain recombines TRBV19 with TRBJ2-3; D gene unclear. Trimming took 3 bases from V and 4 from J, leaving 5 bases between them. This CDR3 contains 12 residues. Germline V gene lookup returns CDR1 LNHDA and CDR2 SQIVND (reference sequence). The CDR3 nucleotides read TGTGCCAGTAGTATCTCGGCAGATACGCAGTATTTT. It specifies CASSISADTQYF.

This clonotype was counted ten times or more. The rearrangement links TRBV2 to TRBJ2-7; 11 nucleotides agree with TRBD2. V gave up 3 bases and J gave up 12 bases; unmatched junction bases: 7. Germline assignment: CDR1 SNHLY and CDR2 FYNNEI. The CDR3 is 13 residues long. This CDR3 reads CASSELGLAVLYF. DNA for the CDR3: TGTGCCAGCAGTGAGCTGGGACTAGCGGTCTTGTACTTC.

This sequence joins TRBV10-3 and TRBJ1-1; 8 nucleotides align to TRBD1. The CDR3 consists of 13 residues. After removal of 10 bases from V and 4 bases from J, the junction contained 8 bases not matched to a gene. Germline V gene data show CDR1 as ENHRY and CDR2 as SYGVKD. The CDR3 coding sequence is TGTGCCACTGAGGACAGGGCCAGCACTGAAGCTTTCTTT. Encoded protein: CATEDRASTEAFF.

Concerning this clonotype: A much larger clone sits a single nucleotide away, making a read error possible. The CDR3 does not close with the conserved phenylalanine or tryptophan, likely indicating a read error. The CDR3 sequence: CASGLAGGRRDEQFL. CDR3 in DNA: TGTGCCAGCGGGCTAGCGGGGGGGCGTAGAGATGAGCAGTTCCTC. This sequence joins TRBV6-1 and TRBJ2-1, with TRBD2 matching 12 bases. The CDR3 is 15 residues long. V was pared by 8 bases and J by 8 bases, with 10 bases of the junction left unmatched. The V gene's germline CDR1 is MNHNS and CDR2 SASEGT.

There are many counts of this clonotype. The CDR3 coding sequence is TGTGCCAGCAGTCAAACCGGGACAGCCTATGGCTACACCTTC. Protein product: CASSQTGTAYGYTF. The rearrangement joins TRBV12-3 or TRBV12-4 to TRBJ1-2; 7 bases line up with TRBD1. The CDR3 sequence is 14 residues long. J was trimmed by 4 bases and V by 5 bases; bases with no gene match: 7.

This clonotype showed up many times. J is TRBJ1-6 and V is TRBV2, with D hard to call. V was cut by 3 bases and J by 8 bases, with 8 bases left in between. Per the germline V gene, CDR1 is SNHLY and CDR2 is FYNNEI. The CDR3 covers 13 residues. The CDR3 DNA follows: TGTGCCAGCAGTGATGGGGAGTATTCACCCCTCCACTTT. Its translation: CASSDGEYSPLHF.

The chain is built from TRBV10-2 and TRBJ1-5; TRBD1 aligns across 10 bases. Trimming removed 3 bases from V and 5 bases from J; junction bases left unmatched: 4. This CDR3 region has 15 residues. Per germline, CDR1 WSHSY and CDR2 SAAADI. The CDR3 protein is CASSDGQGGYQPQHF. The CDR3, as DNA: TGCGCCAGCAGTGACGGACAGGGGGGTTATCAGCCCCAGCATTTT.

This clonotype has a handful of counts. The chain's CDR3 is CASSRSRPEPQHF. The CDR3 DNA reads TGTGCCAGCTCACGATCCCGCCCGGAGCCCCAGCATTTT. This chain joins TRBV18 and TRBJ1-5, with unresolved D. Per the germline V gene, CDR1 is KGHSH and CDR2 is LQKENI. The CDR3 spans 13 residues. The V and J ends lost 4 bases and 8 bases respectively, with 12 bases between them.

This clonotype was found many times. This chain links TRBV6-1 with TRBJ1-2; TRBD1 matches at 7 bases. This CDR3 region has 13 residues. Germline V CDR1 and CDR2: MNHNS, SASEGT. V shed 7 bases, J shed 7 bases, and the junction held 9 bases outside the gene matches. CDR3 residues: CASTQTGNGGYTF. The CDR3 nucleotides are TGTGCCAGCACCCAGACAGGGAACGGTGGCTACACCTTC.

This chain links TRBV5-1 with TRBJ1-3, with D unclear. The CDR3 extends over 15 amino acids. Trimming left V 0 bases short and J 2 bases short, with 9 bases between. Germline values: CDR1 SGHRS, CDR2 YFSETQ. CDR3 DNA: TGCGCCAGCAGCTTGGATAGTGGGGCTGGAAACACCATATATTTT. It yields the protein CASSLDSGAGNTIYF.

This clonotype was picked up many times. J is TRBJ1-2 and V is TRBV15; 7 bases fit TRBD1. This CDR3 spans 16 amino acids. Germline loops: CDR1 LNHNV, CDR2 YYDKDF (reference sequence). The V gene end was trimmed by 1 base and the J gene end by 4 bases; junction bases not matched to a gene: 9. Here the CDR3 DNA reads TGTGCCACCAGCAGAGCGCAGGGGGTGACCCCCTATGGCTACACCTTC. Its protein is CATSRAQGVTPYGYTF.

On this clonotype itself: A much larger clone lies one base from this, so it may be a read error. The rearrangement joins TRBV4-2 to TRBJ1-2; no firm D call. The CDR3 is 17 amino acids. Trimming left V 4 bases short and J 9 bases short, with 27 bases between. Germline V gives CDR1 LGHNA, CDR2 YNFKEQ. DNA of the CDR3: TGTGCCAGCAGCCTCCTCGGCATTGGAGGAGTCGTTATGAGCTACACCTTC. This translates into CASSLLGIGGVVMSYTF.

The chain uses TRBV2 and TRBJ1-1; D possibly corresponds to TRBD1 (5 bases). Germline assignment: CDR1 SNHLY and CDR2 FYNNEI. The V and J ends lost 6 bases and 6 bases respectively, with 17 bases between them. The CDR3 runs to 14 residues. The CDR3 DNA reads TGTGCCAGCAGCTTTGTTGGGGCAGGCGCTGAAGCTTTCTTT. Translating gives CASSFVGAGAEAFF. The whole variable domain, filled in from reference TRBV2 and TRBJ1-1, reads EPEVTQTPSHQVTQMGQEVILRCVPISNHLYFYWYRQILGQKVEFLVSFYNNEISEKSEIFDDQFSVERPDGSNFTLKIRSTKLEDSAMYFCASSFVGAGAEAFFGQGTRLTVV.